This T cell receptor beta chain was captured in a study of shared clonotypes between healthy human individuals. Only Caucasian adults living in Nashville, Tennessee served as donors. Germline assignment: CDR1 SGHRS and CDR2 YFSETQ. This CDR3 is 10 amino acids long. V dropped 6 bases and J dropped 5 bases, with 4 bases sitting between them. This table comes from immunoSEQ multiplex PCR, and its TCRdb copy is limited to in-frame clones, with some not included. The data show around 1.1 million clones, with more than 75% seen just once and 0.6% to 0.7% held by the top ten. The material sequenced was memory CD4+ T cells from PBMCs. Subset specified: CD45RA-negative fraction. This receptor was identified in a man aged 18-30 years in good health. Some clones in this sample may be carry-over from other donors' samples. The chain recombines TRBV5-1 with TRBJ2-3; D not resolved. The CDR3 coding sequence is TGCGCCAGCAAGGGAGATACGCAGTATTTT. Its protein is CASKGDTQYF.